This T cell receptor beta chain was observed in a study of cytomegalovirus exposure and HLA in healthy donors. On the study more broadly: Earlier results showed some 120 million unique TCR beta sequences derived from 150 million to 200 million T cells.

Researchers ran the PCR with 60 Vbeta and 13 Jbeta primers. The method was immunoSEQ multiplex PCR; TCRdb's version includes in-frame clones alone and lacks a portion of them. The sample lists around 150,000 clones, more than 70% occurring once. The CDR3 extends over 16 amino acids. V dropped 3 bases and J dropped 8 bases, with 20 bases sitting between them. The sequencing sample was made of PBMCs. The sequence was obtained from a male donor in good health and CMV-seronegative. This chain joins TRBV23-1 and TRBJ1-5; D ambiguous. TRBV23-1 is an ORF for which the function is uncertain. CDR3 loop: CASSHEEPRTTKPQHF. CDR3 coding DNA: TGCGCCAGCAGTCATGAGGAGCCGAGGACTACGAAGCCCCAGCATTTT.